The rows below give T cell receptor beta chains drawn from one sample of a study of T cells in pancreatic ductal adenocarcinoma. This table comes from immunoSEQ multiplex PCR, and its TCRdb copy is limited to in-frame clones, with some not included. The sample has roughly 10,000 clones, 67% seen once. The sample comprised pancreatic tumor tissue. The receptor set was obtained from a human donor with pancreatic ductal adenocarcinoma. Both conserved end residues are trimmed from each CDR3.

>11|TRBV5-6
ASSYRGAGGYT
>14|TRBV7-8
ASSLETGLSYNEQF
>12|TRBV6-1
ASSEISAKNIQY
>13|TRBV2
ASRASRSGANVLT
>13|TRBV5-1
ASSFSDPSSYEQY
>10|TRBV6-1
ASSGTGGEQY
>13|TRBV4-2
ASSQLQGASYEQY
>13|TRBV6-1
ASNLGGGSTDTQY
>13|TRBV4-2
ASSQDRGEQETQY
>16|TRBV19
ASSRGTGTRVKNEKLF
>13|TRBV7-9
ASSFQGVGVTEAF
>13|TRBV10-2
ASRRRDPPRETQY
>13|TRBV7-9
ASSLAQGDTGELF
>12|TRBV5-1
ASSPSGVNYGYT